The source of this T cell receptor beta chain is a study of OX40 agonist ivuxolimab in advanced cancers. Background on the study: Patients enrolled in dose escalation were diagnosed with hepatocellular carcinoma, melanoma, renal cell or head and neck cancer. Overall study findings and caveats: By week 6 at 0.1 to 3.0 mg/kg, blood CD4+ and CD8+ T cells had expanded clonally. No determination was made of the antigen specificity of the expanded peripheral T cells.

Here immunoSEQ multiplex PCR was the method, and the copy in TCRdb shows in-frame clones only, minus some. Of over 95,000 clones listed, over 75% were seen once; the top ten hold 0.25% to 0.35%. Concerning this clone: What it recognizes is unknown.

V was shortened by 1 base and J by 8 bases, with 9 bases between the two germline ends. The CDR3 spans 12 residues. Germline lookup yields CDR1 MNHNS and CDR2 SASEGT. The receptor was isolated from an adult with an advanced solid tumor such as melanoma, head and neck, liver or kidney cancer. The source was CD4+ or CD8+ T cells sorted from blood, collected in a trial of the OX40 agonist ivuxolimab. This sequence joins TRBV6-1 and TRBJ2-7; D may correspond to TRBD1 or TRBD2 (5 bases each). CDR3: CASSEVGEQQYF. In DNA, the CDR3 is TGTGCCAGCAGTGAAGTAGGGGAGCAGCAGTACTTC.